The present T cell receptor (beta chain) was sequenced within a study of cytomegalovirus exposure and HLA in healthy donors. Here immunoSEQ multiplex PCR was the method, and the copy in TCRdb shows in-frame clones only, minus some. This sample yields roughly 150,000 clones, of which about 94% are seen a single time; approximately 2% belongs to the top ten. The V and J ends lost 4 bases and 2 bases, in that order; junction bases with no gene match: 6. Germline V gene sequence: CDR1 MGHRA, CDR2 YSYEKL. The CDR3 loop spans 15 amino acids. The chain couples TRBV4-1 to TRBJ2-3; 7 bases align to TRBD1. The clonotype comes from a man between 18 and 29 years old in good health and CMV-seropositive. The sample was PBMCs. The CDR3 DNA is TGCGCCAGCAGCCGAAGGGACAGTAACACAGATACGCAGTATTTT. It is translated as CASSRRDSNTDTQYF.